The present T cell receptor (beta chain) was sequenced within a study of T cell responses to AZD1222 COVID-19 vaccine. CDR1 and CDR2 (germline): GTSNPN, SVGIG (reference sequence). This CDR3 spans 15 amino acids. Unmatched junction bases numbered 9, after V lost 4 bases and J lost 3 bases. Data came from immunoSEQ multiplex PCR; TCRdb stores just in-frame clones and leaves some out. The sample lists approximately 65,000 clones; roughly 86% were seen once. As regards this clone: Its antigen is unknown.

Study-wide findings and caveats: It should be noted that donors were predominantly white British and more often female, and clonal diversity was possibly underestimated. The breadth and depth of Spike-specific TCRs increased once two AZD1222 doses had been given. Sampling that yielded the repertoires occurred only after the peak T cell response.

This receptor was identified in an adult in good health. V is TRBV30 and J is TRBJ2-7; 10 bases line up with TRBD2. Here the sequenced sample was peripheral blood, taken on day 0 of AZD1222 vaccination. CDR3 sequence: CAWIGRLAGSYEQYF. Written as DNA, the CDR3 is TGTGCCTGGATCGGACGACTAGCGGGTAGCTACGAGCAGTACTTC.